Below are 6 T cell receptor beta chains sequenced from a single sample in a study of T cells in Graves' hyperthyroidism and ophthalmopathy. The investigators amplified TCR beta CDR3 regions from RNA transcripts. HTBI primers were the set used in a first-round RT-PCR of the TCR CDR3. TCRdb used MiXCR to reprocess the multiplex PCR reads, holding one entry per CDR3 protein. The data show a few hundred thousand distinct CDR3 sequences, approximately 48% seen once. Sequenced: peripheral blood or thyroid tissue (not recorded which). The receptors come from an adult woman with Graves' disease, either hyperthyroidism or ophthalmopathy (not recorded which).

About this clonotype itself: It may be a read error: a sequence one base away is much more abundant. CDR3 sequence (DNA): TGTGCCAGCGGCCTTCAGGACAGCGCAACTAATGAAAAACTGTTTTTT. Translating gives CASGLQDSATNEKLFF. The rearrangement joins TRBV9 to TRBJ1-4, with TRBD1 as a possible D gene (6 bases). Trimming removed 7 bases from V and 0 bases from J, with 16 bases in between. CDR3 length equals 16 residues. Per germline, CDR1 SGDLS and CDR2 YYNGEE.

The rearrangement joins TRBV11-1 to TRBJ1-5, with D unclear. The ends were cut back, 3 bases at V and 2 bases at J, with 17 bases in the middle. CDR1 and CDR2 from the germline V gene are SGHAT and FQDESV (reference sequence). The CDR3 has 17 amino acids. The CDR3 region is CASSLNPNPRGNQPQHF. CDR3 bases: TGTGCCAGCAGCTTGAATCCAAACCCTCGCGGCAATCAGCCCCAGCATTTT.

In its sample, this clonotype was seen many times. The genes are TRBV20-1 and TRBJ2-2, with 9 positions matching TRBD2. Germline-derived CDR1 and CDR2 are DFQATT and SNEGSKA (reference sequence). The V segment lost 0 bases and the J segment 0 bases; nucleotides outside the gene matches: 2. The CDR3 is made up of 16 amino acids. CDR3 coding DNA: TGCAGTGCTAGAGATCCTAGCGGGGCGAACACCGGGGAGCTGTTTTTT. This sequence encodes CSARDPSGANTGELFF.

The chain is built from TRBV5-5 and TRBJ2-7; D possibly matches TRBD1 or TRBD2 (5 bases each). Trimming stripped 0 bases from V and 1 base from J, with 11 bases between. The V gene's germline CDR1 is SGHKS and CDR2 YYEKEE (reference sequence). CDR3 length: 15 residues. CDR3 protein: CASSLGRDGSYEQYF. The CDR3 DNA is TGTGCCAGCAGCTTGGGACGGGACGGTTCCTACGAGCAGTACTTC.

The table lists this clonotype with many counts. The rearrangement uses TRBV10-3 and TRBJ1-2; the D is unclear. Trimming stripped 5 bases from V and 8 bases from J, with 12 bases between. The CDR3 contains 12 residues. CDR1 and CDR2 (germline): ENHRY, SYGVKD. DNA of the CDR3: TGTGCCATCAGTTTTTCTTTGGGAGGCTACACCTTC. Amino acids: CAISFSLGGYTF.

This clonotype was seen only once. This CDR3 is CASSLITETGELFF. Here the CDR3 DNA reads TGTGCCAGCAGCTTGATCACGGAGACCGGGGAGCTGTTTTTT. The rearrangement uses TRBV7-2 and TRBJ2-2; D is unclear. This CDR3 has 14 residues. CDR1 and CDR2 from the germline V gene are SGHTA and FQGNSA. V lost 3 bases to trimming and J lost 5 bases, with 10 bases between them. Looking up the rest from reference TRBV7-2 and TRBJ2-2 gives the full variable domain: GAGVSQSPSNKVTEKGKDVELRCDPISGHTALYWYRQSLGQGLEFLIYFQGNSAPDKSGLPSDRFSAERTGGSVSTLTIQRTQQEDSAVYLCASSLITETGELFFGEGSRLTVL.